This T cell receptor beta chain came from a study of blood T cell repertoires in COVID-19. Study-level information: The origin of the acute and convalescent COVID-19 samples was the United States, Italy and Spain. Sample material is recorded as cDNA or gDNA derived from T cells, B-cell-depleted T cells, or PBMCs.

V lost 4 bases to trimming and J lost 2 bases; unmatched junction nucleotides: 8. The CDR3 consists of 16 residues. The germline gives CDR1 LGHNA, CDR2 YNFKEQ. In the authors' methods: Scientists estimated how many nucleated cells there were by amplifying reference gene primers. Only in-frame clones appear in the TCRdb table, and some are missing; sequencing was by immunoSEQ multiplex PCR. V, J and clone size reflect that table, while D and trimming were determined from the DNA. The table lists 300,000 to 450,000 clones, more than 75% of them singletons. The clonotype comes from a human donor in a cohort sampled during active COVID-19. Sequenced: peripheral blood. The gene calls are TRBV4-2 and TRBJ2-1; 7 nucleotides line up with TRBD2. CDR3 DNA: TGTGCCAGCAGCCGTCTGGCGGGGGAAGCCTACAATGAGCAGTTCTTC. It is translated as CASSRLAGEAYNEQFF.